Below, 18 T cell receptor beta chains from the same sample are listed, as sequenced in a study of identical twins. TCRdb ran MiXCR on the 5' RACE reads and lists one entry per CDR3 protein. The sample gives 1.5 million to 2 million distinct CDR3 sequences, about 30% of which show up once; roughly 0.3% is in the top ten. The sequencing sample was made of cord blood. The origin of the receptors is a newborn girl in good health.

This clonotype showed up just once. The chain uses TRBV4-1 and TRBJ2-1; 9 positions agree with TRBD2. The J call is doubtful: the DNA matches TRBJ2-7 better. The CDR3 loop spans 15 amino acids. Per germline, CDR1 MGHRA and CDR2 YSYEKL. The CDR3 DNA reads TGCGCCAGCAGCCAATGGAGACTAGCGGACAATGAGCAGTACTTC. Protein: CASSQWRLADNEQYF.

The rearrangement links TRBV12-3 or TRBV12-4 to TRBJ2-7, with TRBD2 identical over 12 bases. This CDR3 region has 15 residues. V was pared by 2 bases and J by 7 bases, with 6 bases of the junction left unmatched. The CDR3 here is CASSLRTSGAWEQYF. Here the CDR3 DNA reads TGTGCCAGCAGTTTAAGGACTAGCGGGGCCTGGGAGCAGTACTTC.

This clonotype came up a few times. The chain joins TRBV9 to TRBJ1-2, with TRBD1 as a possible D gene (6 bases). V lost 0 bases and J 9 bases, leaving 18 bases between the germline ends. Germline CDR1 and CDR2: SGDLS and YYNGEE. The CDR3 spans 15 residues. Here the CDR3 DNA reads TGTGCCAGCAGCGTAGAGAACAGGGACTTCTTAAGCTACACCTTC. Translating it yields CASSVENRDFLSYTF.

The rearrangement joins TRBV7-9 to TRBJ2-4; 11 bases are a match to TRBD2. The last part of the DNA fits TRBJ2-7 better; the J call may be wrong. The CDR3 consists of 15 residues. In germline, CDR1 is SEHNR, CDR2 FQNEAQ (reference sequence). For the CDR3, the DNA is TGTGCCAGCAGCAGGACTAGCGGGCAGTCCTACGAGCAGTACTTC. Translation gives CASSRTSGQSYEQYF.

This clonotype was recorded a few times. The CDR3 DNA follows: TGTGCCAGCAGCTACAGGGGGGATCAGCCCCAGCATTTT. Its protein is CASSYRGDQPQHF. The J gene is TRBJ1-5, the V gene TRBV7-2; TRBD1 matches 8 bases. Germline loops: CDR1 SGHTA, CDR2 FQGNSA. The CDR3 contains 13 residues. Trimming took 4 bases from V and 5 from J; bases not matched to a gene: 1.

This clonotype has only a few counts. V and J are TRBV7-9 and TRBJ1-5; D may be TRBD1 (6 bases). The CDR3 covers 14 residues. Germline values: CDR1 SEHNR, CDR2 FQNEAQ (reference sequence). Trimming removed 5 bases at V and 6 bases at J, with 14 bases between. Here the CDR3 reads CASSPLGAIQPQHF. CDR3 bases: TGTGCCAGCAGCCCCCTGGGGGCGATTCAGCCCCAGCATTTT.

There are a few counts of this clonotype. The chain uses TRBV5-1 and TRBJ2-5; D is unresolved. CDR3 size: 11 residues. Germline V gene sequence: CDR1 SGHRS, CDR2 YFSETQ. V gave up 7 bases and J gave up 2 bases, with 6 bases separating them. The CDR3 reads CASASQETQYF. CDR3 bases: TGCGCCAGCGCCTCGCAAGAGACCCAGTACTTC.

V is TRBV27 and J is TRBJ2-3; the match to TRBD2 covers 8 bases. Germline assignment: CDR1 MNHEY and CDR2 SMNVEV (reference sequence). V dropped 6 bases and J dropped 4; count of bases not matched to a gene: 18. The CDR3 consists of 18 residues. The CDR3 protein is CASRDFAGASGGPDTQYF. CDR3 DNA: TGTGCCAGCAGGGACTTTGCTGGGGCCAGCGGGGGACCAGATACGCAGTATTTT.

In its sample, this clonotype was seen a few times. This rearrangement joins TRBV6-5 to TRBJ2-2, with unresolved D. Trimming took off 5 bases at V and 6 bases at J, with 10 bases between the two ends. Germline V gene sequence: CDR1 MNHEY, CDR2 SVGAGI. There are 13 residues in the CDR3. The CDR3 region is CASSPGPAGELFF. The CDR3 DNA sequence: TGTGCCAGCAGTCCCGGCCCGGCCGGGGAGCTGTTTTTT.

The V gene is TRBV10-3, the J gene TRBJ1-4, with a tentative D call TRBD1 (5 bases). CDR3 length: 15 amino acids. Germline-derived CDR1 and CDR2 are ENHRY and SYGVKD. V was shortened by 0 bases and J by 7 bases, with 12 bases between the two germline ends. In nucleotides, the CDR3 is TGTGCCATCAGTGAGTCGGGACGGATTAGTGAAAAACTGTTTTTT. This translates into CAISESGRISEKLFF.

The chain carries TRBV6-6 and TRBJ1-5; 8 bases match TRBD1. Germline V gives CDR1 MNHNY, CDR2 SVGAGI (reference sequence). Trimming cost V 6 bases and J 5 bases; bases outside gene matches: 9. The CDR3 is made up of 15 amino acids. CDR3 region: CASSRGTGHDQPQHF. The CDR3 DNA reads TGTGCCAGCAGCCGCGGGACAGGCCACGATCAGCCCCAGCATTTT.

The table lists this clonotype with a few counts. The chain uses TRBV2 and TRBJ1-5; D is uncertain. V dropped 7 bases and J dropped 1 base, with 11 bases sitting between them. Per the germline V gene, CDR1 is SNHLY and CDR2 is FYNNEI. CDR3 size: 14 residues. CDR3 residues: CASIGERSNQPQHF. Written as DNA, the CDR3 is TGTGCCAGCATTGGGGAGCGGAGCAATCAGCCCCAGCATTTT.

This clonotype was counted between two and nine times. One end of the junction varies from germline; a read error may be responsible. The chain carries TRBV9 and TRBJ2-7; 9 bases fit TRBD2. The CDR3 runs to 15 residues. The germline V gene encodes CDR1 SGDLS and CDR2 YYNGEE. CDR3 sequence (DNA): TGTGCCAGCAGCGTAGGGCTAGCGGGGATTTACGAGCGGTACTTC. Encoded protein: CASSVGLAGIYERYF.

The CDR3 sequence is CASSFPGQNGVTQYF. The DNA of the CDR3 is TGTGCCAGCAGCTTCCCCGGACAAAATGGTGTTACGCAGTATTTT. This chain links TRBV7-9 with TRBJ2-3; D perhaps matches TRBD1 (5 bases). The CDR3 length is 15 residues. Germline CDR1 and CDR2: SEHNR and FQNEAQ (reference sequence). Trimming cost V 3 bases and J 8 bases, with 18 bases left between them.

The rearrangement links TRBV20-1 to TRBJ1-2; D possibly corresponds to TRBD1 (6 bases). The CDR3 spans 10 residues. The germline gives CDR1 DFQATT, CDR2 SNEGSKA (reference sequence). V lost 6 bases to trimming and J lost 7 bases, with 9 bases between them. In nucleotides, the CDR3 is TGCAGTGCCACAGGGTTTGGCTACACCTTC. Translated, it gives CSATGFGYTF.

This clonotype has a count of ten or more. The gene calls are TRBV29-1 and TRBJ1-2; TRBD1 might be the D (5 bases). The germline gives CDR1 SQVTM, CDR2 ANQGSEA. The CDR3 is 13 amino acids. Trimming shortened V by 7 bases and J by 4 bases, and 16 bases separated the two germline ends. CDR3 residues: CSAAEAGGYGYTF. The CDR3 DNA is TGCAGCGCCGCGGAAGCGGGGGGCTATGGCTACACCTTC. Full variable domain (rest looked up from reference TRBV29-1 and TRBJ1-2): SAVISQKPSRDICQRGTSLTIQCQVDSQVTMMFWYRQQPGQSLTLIATANQGSEATYESGFVIDKFPISRPNLTFSTLTVSNMSPEDSSIYLCSAAEAGGYGYTFGSGTRLTVV.

The J gene is TRBJ2-1, the V gene TRBV25-1; possibly TRBD2 for D (6 bases). This CDR3 is 15 amino acids long. Deletions cut 3 bases from V and 2 bases from J, with 11 bases between. Germline lookup yields CDR1 MGHDK and CDR2 SYGVNS. CDR3 in amino acids: CASSDGGITYNEQFF. The CDR3 nucleotides read TGTGCCAGCAGTGACGGCGGGATTACCTACAATGAGCAGTTCTTC.

The chain joins TRBV6-1 to TRBJ2-2; 9 bases agree with TRBD2. The CDR3 runs to 20 residues. Looked up from germline, CDR1 is MNHNS and CDR2 is SASEGT. The V segment lost 7 bases and the J segment 0 bases; nucleotides outside the gene matches: 18. The CDR3 DNA follows: TGTGCCAGCAATCTCAGACCCTATAGCGGGAGTGGGGCGAACACCGGGGAGCTGTTTTTT. Translated: CASNLRPYSGSGANTGELFF.